Presented here are 30 T cell receptor beta chains from one specimen sequenced in a study of shared clonotypes between healthy human individuals. Profiling relied on immunoSEQ multiplex PCR, and the TCRdb table lists in-frame clones only, not all of them. This table has about 2.3 million clones, over 85% appearing once. The source material was naive CD4+ T cells from PBMCs. Subset of the sample: CD45RA+ positively selected. These receptor sequences come from a man aged 18 to 30 in good health. Some clones in this sample may be carry-over from other donors' samples.

This chain links TRBV10-1 with TRBJ2-1; 10 bases agree with TRBD2. The germline CDR1 and CDR2 sequences are WNHNN and SYGVQD (reference sequence). V trimming: 0 bases; J trimming: 8 bases; junction bases outside the gene matches: 7. The CDR3 totals 16 residues. This CDR3 is CASSESVPSGSYEQFF. Here the CDR3 DNA reads TGCGCCAGCAGTGAGTCGGTCCCTAGCGGGAGTTATGAGCAGTTCTTC.

The rearrangement joins TRBV2 to TRBJ2-1; 7 bases match TRBD2. Germline CDR1 and CDR2: SNHLY and FYNNEI. J gave up 0 bases and V 8 bases, and 4 bases lay outside the gene matches. The CDR3 totals 14 residues. CDR3 bases: TGTGCCAGCGGCGGGAGTCCCTCCTACAATGAGCAGTTCTTC. Translation: CASGGSPSYNEQFF.

This clone appeared once. The V call is TRBV9, the J call TRBJ2-2, with a weak D call TRBD1 (6 bases). Germline loops: CDR1 SGDLS, CDR2 YYNGEE. V lost 4 bases and J 1 base, leaving 11 bases between the germline ends. The CDR3 consists of 15 residues. The CDR3 region has the DNA TGTGCCAGCAGCATATCAGGGGTGAACACCGGGGAGCTGTTTTTT. Encoded protein: CASSISGVNTGELFF.

V and J are TRBV5-1 and TRBJ1-1; D call uncertain. Germline CDR1 SGHRS, CDR2 YFSETQ. The CDR3 loop spans 16 amino acids. The V gene lost 0 bases and the J gene lost 1 base, with 13 bases spanning the gap. CDR3 DNA sequence: TGCGCCAGCAGCTTGGCCAGCGGAGCGGGGAACACTGAAGCTTTCTTT. Encoded protein: CASSLASGAGNTEAFF.

This sequence joins TRBV7-2 and TRBJ2-7, with a tentative D call TRBD1 (5 bases). The CDR3 spans 15 residues. The V end lost 5 bases, the J end lost 0 bases, and 14 bases lay between the germline ends. Germline loops: CDR1 SGHTA, CDR2 FQGNSA. CDR3 in DNA: TGTGCCAGCAGCCGTACAGGACCGTACTCCTACGAGCAGTACTTC. Translating gives CASSRTGPYSYEQYF.

The chain couples TRBV7-3 to TRBJ2-1; 13 bases agree with TRBD2. Germline CDR1 SGHTA, CDR2 FQGTGA. This CDR3 region has 22 residues. V gave up 5 bases and J gave up 2 bases; unmatched junction bases: 21. The CDR3 protein is CASSPMGLGGTSGNGAYNEQFF. CDR3 coding DNA: TGTGCCAGCAGCCCTATGGGGCTGGGGGGGACTAGCGGGAATGGGGCCTACAATGAGCAGTTCTTC.

This clone came up a few times. The same CDR3 arises from other DNA sequences in this sample as well. The CDR3, as DNA: TGTGCCAGCAGCTTAGATGGCTACACCTTC. Translated: CASSLDGYTF. The chain is built from TRBV7-9 and TRBJ1-2; no clear D gene. The CDR3 runs to 10 residues. Germline CDR1 is SEHNR and CDR2 is FQNEAQ (reference sequence). V lost 1 base, J lost 6 bases, and 0 bases lay in between.

About this clone itself: Other DNA sequences in the sample encode the same CDR3. DNA of the CDR3: TGCAGCGCCGGTGACAGGATGAACACTGAAGCTTTCTTT. Translating gives CSAGDRMNTEAFF. The chain combines TRBV29-1 with TRBJ1-1, with a tentative D call TRBD1 (6 bases). The CDR3 length is 13 residues. Between the trimmed V and J ends, which lost 7 bases and 0 bases, there was a span of 12 bases. The germline CDR1 and CDR2 sequences are SQVTM and ANQGSEA.

The V and J genes are TRBV6-6 and TRBJ2-1, with 7 bases identical to TRBD2. CDR3 length: 15 residues. The germline V gene has CDR1 MNHNY and CDR2 SVGAGI (reference sequence). Trimming took 2 bases from V and 2 from J; bases not matched to a gene: 3. This CDR3 is CASSYLGTTYNEQFF. CDR3 sequence (DNA): TGTGCCAGCAGTTACCTCGGGACTACCTACAATGAGCAGTTCTTC.

Worth noting for this clone: A junction end diverges from the germline sequence, so it may reflect a read error. The chain recombines TRBV29-1 with TRBJ1-1; a possible D gene is TRBD1 (5 bases). The length of the CDR3 is 12 residues. Germline-derived CDR1 and CDR2 are SQVTM and ANQGSEA. CDR3 nucleotide sequence: TGCAGCGTCCTCGGGGGTATCACTGAAGTTTTCTTT. Protein: CSVLGGITEVFF.

The chain recombines TRBV18 with TRBJ2-3; 11 bases are shared with TRBD2. Germline CDR1 reads KGHSH; CDR2 reads LQKENI. This CDR3 has 16 amino acids. Trimming cost V 5 bases and J 0 bases; bases outside gene matches: 4. CDR3: CASSSRTSGSTDTQYF. CDR3 bases: TGTGCCAGCTCATCGAGGACTAGCGGGAGCACAGATACGCAGTATTTT.

About this clone: A read error may account for a junction end that differs from germline. This chain uses TRBV29-1 with TRBJ2-5, with 8 nucleotides matching TRBD1. CDR1 SQVTM and CDR2 ANQGSEA come from the germline V gene. CDR3 length equals 14 residues. The CDR3 is CSVKDRGRQETQYF. DNA of the CDR3: TGCAGCGTTAAAGACAGGGGAAGGCAAGAGACCCAGTACTTC. Full variable domain (rest looked up from reference TRBV29-1 and TRBJ2-5): SAVISQKPSRDICQRGTSLTIQCQVDSQVTMMFWYRQQPGQSLTLIATANQGSEATYESGFVIDKFPISRPNLTFSTLTVSNMSPEDSSIYLCSVKDRGRQETQYFGPGTRLLVL.

This clone was seen a single time. This sequence joins TRBV29-1 and TRBJ2-5, with 7 bases identical to TRBD1. V trimming: 8 bases; J trimming: 5 bases; junction bases outside the gene matches: 8. Germline V CDR1 and CDR2: SQVTM, ANQGSEA. This CDR3 comprises 12 residues. The CDR3 nucleotides are TGCAGCTACACAGGGGCGTCGGAGACCCAGTACTTC. Translation: CSYTGASETQYF.

V usage is TRBV12-5 and J usage is TRBJ2-3; tentative D call: TRBD1 (5 bases). From germline, CDR1 is LGHNT and CDR2 FRNRAP. V was pared by 6 bases and J by 1 base, with 8 bases between. This CDR3 has 13 residues. CDR3: CASGGVGTDTQYF. CDR3 bases: TGTGCTAGTGGAGGGGTGGGCACAGATACGCAGTATTTT.

V usage is TRBV2 and J usage is TRBJ2-5, with 9 bases that match TRBD2. The ends lost 11 bases at V and 5 bases at J; junction bases unmatched: 12. There are 14 residues in the CDR3. CDR1 SNHLY and CDR2 FYNNEI come from the germline V gene. The CDR3: CACGGRARGETQYF. The DNA for the CDR3 is TGTGCCTGTGGCGGGAGGGCCAGGGGGGAGACCCAGTACTTC.

In DNA form, the CDR3 reads TGCGCCAGCAGCTTGGCCAATTGGGATAACCAAGAGACCCAGTACTTC. Amino acid sequence: CASSLANWDNQETQYF. This chain links TRBV5-1 with TRBJ2-5; the D is unclear. Trimming removed 0 bases at V and 0 bases at J, with 12 bases between. The CDR3 extends over 16 amino acids. Germline CDR1 reads SGHRS; CDR2 reads YFSETQ.

The rearrangement links TRBV10-3 to TRBJ1-2; 7 bases fit TRBD1. J was trimmed by 4 bases and V by 6 bases; bases with no gene match: 5. The CDR3 runs to 13 residues. Per germline, CDR1 ENHRY and CDR2 SYGVKD. The CDR3 region is CAISRDSIYGYTF. In DNA form, the CDR3 reads TGTGCCATCAGCCGGGACAGCATCTATGGCTACACCTTC.

The V gene is TRBV18, the J gene TRBJ2-3; tentatively, D is TRBD2 (6 bases). This CDR3 region has 15 residues. V lost 6 bases, J lost 6 bases, and 19 bases lay in between. Germline V lookup: CDR1 KGHSH, CDR2 LQKENI. CDR3 sequence: CASSLRAGLQDTQYF. The CDR3 nucleotides are TGTGCCAGCTCCCTCAGGGCGGGGCTGCAGGATACGCAGTATTTT.

The genes are TRBV18 and TRBJ2-1; 13 bases are shared with TRBD2. V dropped 3 bases and J dropped 8; count of bases not matched to a gene: 7. This CDR3 is built from 16 residues. CDR1 KGHSH and CDR2 LQKENI come from the germline V gene. The CDR3 DNA sequence: TGTGCCAGCTCACCCGCGACTAGCGGGAGGAGTGATGAGCAGTTCTTC. Translated: CASSPATSGRSDEQFF.

J is TRBJ2-5 and V is TRBV5-4; perhaps TRBD1 as D (6 bases). The germline V gene has CDR1 SGHNT and CDR2 YYREEE (reference sequence). V lost 1 base and J lost 5, with 12 bases in between. This CDR3 is 14 amino acids long. The CDR3 nucleotides are TGTGCCAGCAGCTTGTCAGGGGTAGGGGAGACCCAGTACTTC. Residues: CASSLSGVGETQYF.

The rearrangement uses TRBV23-1 and TRBJ1-5; D is perhaps TRBD1 (6 bases). TRBV23-1 is designated an ORF whose function remains uncertain. Deletions cut 1 base from V and 4 bases from J, with 14 bases between. The CDR3 has 16 amino acids. The CDR3 coding sequence is TGCGCCAGCAGTCAATACCCAAACAGGGTTAATCAGCCCCAGCATTTT. Translating gives CASSQYPNRVNQPQHF.

V and J are TRBV28 and TRBJ2-3, with 13 bases matching TRBD2. The CDR3 loop spans 19 amino acids. The V gene's germline CDR1 is MDHEN and CDR2 SYDVKM. V lost 7 bases to trimming and J lost 6 bases; unmatched junction nucleotides: 19. The CDR3 sequence: CASTAAGYRTSGSGDTQYF. Written as DNA, the CDR3 is TGTGCCAGCACGGCGGCGGGTTATCGGACTAGCGGGAGCGGGGATACGCAGTATTTT.

The chain combines TRBV28 with TRBJ2-3, with 14 bases matching TRBD2. V lost 6 bases and J lost 4; bases outside the gene matches: 9. CDR3 length: 17 amino acids. The V gene's germline CDR1 is MDHEN and CDR2 SYDVKM. The CDR3 protein is CASRTVRLAGGADTQYF. CDR3 nucleotide sequence: TGTGCCAGCAGAACCGTTCGACTAGCGGGAGGGGCAGATACGCAGTATTTT. Together with reference TRBV28 and TRBJ2-3, the CDR3 gives the full variable domain: DVKVTQSSRYLVKRTGEKVFLECVQDMDHENMFWYRQDPGLGLRLIYFSYDVKMKEKGDIPEGYSVSREKKERFSLILESASTNQTSMYLCASRTVRLAGGADTQYFGPGTRLTVL.

J is TRBJ1-1 and V is TRBV18; 7 positions match TRBD1. Germline values: CDR1 KGHSH, CDR2 LQKENI. V lost 2 bases, J lost 1 base, and 4 bases stayed unmatched. This CDR3 region has 15 residues. CDR3 coding DNA: TGTGCCAGCTCACCAGAGACAGGGCGGAACACTGAAGCTTTCTTT. Protein: CASSPETGRNTEAFF.

This clone was picked up a small number of times. This chain joins TRBV7-9 and TRBJ1-1; no clear D. Germline V gene lookup returns CDR1 SEHNR and CDR2 FQNEAQ (reference sequence). V gave up 5 bases and J gave up 1 base, with 8 bases separating them. The CDR3 spans 13 residues. CDR3 nucleotides: TGTGCCAGCAGCCAGACATCGAACACTGAAGCTTTCTTT. Protein: CASSQTSNTEAFF.

This rearrangement joins TRBV11-3 to TRBJ2-7; a weak D match, TRBD1 (6 bases). Germline values: CDR1 SGHNT, CDR2 YENEEA. This CDR3 region has 13 residues. The ends were cut back, 5 bases at V and 1 base at J, with 9 bases in the middle. CDR3 sequence reads: CASSIGQSYEQYF. DNA of the CDR3: TGTGCCAGCAGCATTGGACAGTCCTACGAGCAGTACTTC.

The chain couples TRBV7-9 to TRBJ2-3; tentatively, D is TRBD1 (6 bases). CDR1 and CDR2 (germline): SEHNR, FQNEAQ (reference sequence). Trimming removed 2 bases at V and 3 bases at J, with 12 bases between. This CDR3 spans 15 amino acids. This CDR3 is CASSLRSQGTDTQYF. CDR3 bases: TGTGCCAGCAGCTTAAGGTCTCAGGGGACAGATACGCAGTATTTT.

V is TRBV27 and J is TRBJ2-3; tentatively, D is TRBD1 (5 bases). The CDR3 contains 15 residues. Germline V lookup: CDR1 MNHEY, CDR2 SMNVEV (reference sequence). Trimming left V 2 bases short and J 6 bases short, with 15 bases between. CDR3 sequence (DNA): TGTGCCAGCAGTTTAGGGTCAGGGATTCTGGATACGCAGTATTTT. It yields the protein CASSLGSGILDTQYF.

CDR3 residues: CASSVRINEKLFF. The CDR3 nucleotides are TGTGCCAGCAGTGTACGGATAAACGAAAAACTGTTTTTT. This chain joins TRBV25-1 and TRBJ1-4, with no clear D. CDR1 and CDR2 from the germline V gene are MGHDK and SYGVNS. V was trimmed by 4 bases and J by 8 bases, leaving 11 bases between them. The CDR3 runs to 13 residues.

The chain recombines TRBV7-3 with TRBJ2-1; 8 bases match TRBD1. The CDR3 runs 17 residues. V lost 1 base and J lost 4; bases outside the gene matches: 9. Germline CDR1 is SGHTA and CDR2 is FQGTGA. The CDR3: CASSLIPGGAGYNEQFF. DNA for the CDR3: TGTGCCAGCAGCTTAATCCCAGGGGGCGCGGGGTACAATGAGCAGTTCTTC.